This note documents a single TCR beta chain sequence. Its antigen is not identified. TCRdb re-derived calls from the 5' RACE reads in MiXCR, one entry per CDR3 protein. The sample yields roughly 160,000 distinct CDR3 sequences, about 9.9% seen once. This sample stems from a study of CD8 T cells in ankylosing spondylitis. CDR1 LGHNT and CDR2 FRNRAP come from the germline V gene. Deletions cut 6 bases from V and 2 bases from J, with 11 bases between. This CDR3 is 14 amino acids long. Findings of the study overall: There was a TCR beta motif, made of several highly homologous variants, that appeared characteristic of ankylosing spondylitis blood.

The sample was blood, either unsorted or a sorted T cell fraction (not recorded which). The receptor comes from a male donor with ankylosing spondylitis or in good health (not recorded which). The chain has TRBV12-5 and TRBJ1-3; D is uncertain. For the CDR3, the DNA is TGTGCTAGTGGCGACGGCCTCGCTGGAAACACCATATATTTT. Translating it yields CASGDGLAGNTIYF. The whole variable domain, remainder taken from reference TRBV12-5 and TRBJ1-3, is DARVTQTPRHKVTEMGQEVTMRCQPILGHNTVFWYRQTMMQGLELLAYFRNRAPLDDSGMPKDRFSAEMPDATLATLKIQPSEPRDSAVYFCASGDGLAGNTIYFGEGSWLTVV.